Described below is a single T cell receptor (beta chain) sequence and its context. Authors' analysis steps: Amplification of reference gene primers provided the estimated nucleated cell counts. The protocol was immunoSEQ multiplex PCR, while the TCRdb copy is restricted to in-frame clones and leaves out a portion. V, J and clone size reflect that table, while D and trimming were determined from the DNA. The sample contains about 290,000 clones, roughly 89% of which appear only once. The data were obtained in a study of blood T cell repertoires in COVID-19. Across the whole study: Some COVID-19 samples were acute and others convalescent; all came from the United States, Italy and Spain. Sample material is recorded as cDNA or gDNA derived from T cells, B-cell-depleted T cells, or PBMCs.

The sequence came from a woman aged 40 to 50 who had recovered from COVID-19. Source material: peripheral blood.

CDR3 residues: CASSRSSHPTGNEQFF. CDR3 DNA sequence: TGTGCCAGTAGTAGGTCAAGCCATCCTACGGGCAATGAGCAGTTCTTC. The chain uses TRBV19 and TRBJ2-1; the D is unclear. The CDR3 consists of 16 residues. V was trimmed by 4 bases and J by 6 bases, leaving 19 bases between them. Germline lookup yields CDR1 LNHDA and CDR2 SQIVND (reference sequence). The whole variable domain, filled in from reference TRBV19 and TRBJ2-1, reads DGGITQSPKYLFRKEGQNVTLSCEQNLNHDAMYWYRQDPGQGLRLIYYSQIVNDFQKGDIAEGYSVSREKKESFPLTVTSAQKNPTAFYLCASSRSSHPTGNEQFFGPGTRLTVL.